Sequencing of this T cell receptor (beta chain) was carried out in a study of patients and donors after allogeneic stem cell transplantation. Germline trimming cut 6 bases from V and 6 bases from J; bases unmatched to any gene: 12. The CDR3 totals 14 residues. The V gene's germline CDR1 is SQVTM and CDR2 ANQGSEA. TCRdb called the RT-PCR reads again in MiXCR, with one record for every CDR3 protein. The sample includes some 880,000 distinct CDR3 sequences, approximately 19% of them seen just once. Source material: blood, either unsorted or a sorted T cell fraction (not recorded which). The rearrangement links TRBV29-1 to TRBJ1-2, with 8 bases aligning to TRBD1. The origin of this receptor is a human donor who was either an allogeneic HSCT recipient or a stem cell or donor lymphocyte infusion donor (not recorded which). It is not recorded whose cells these are; they may come from a transplant donor. In DNA, the CDR3 is TGCAGCGTGGGTAGACAGGGGTTCTTGGATGGCTACACCTTC. Translating it yields CSVGRQGFLDGYTF. Full variable domain (missing parts from reference TRBV29-1 and TRBJ1-2): SAVISQKPSRDICQRGTSLTIQCQVDSQVTMMFWYRQQPGQSLTLIATANQGSEATYESGFVIDKFPISRPNLTFSTLTVSNMSPEDSSIYLCSVGRQGFLDGYTFGSGTRLTVV.